This TCR beta chain was recovered during a study of identical twins. Study findings and constraints: Invariant MAIT and iNKT cells may have partly biased zero-insertion analyses. Beta clonotypes that were abundant in cord blood contained fewer insertions, a pattern absent from memory repertoires. Weaker excess twin sharing was seen among beta out-of-frame sequences.

Germline-derived CDR1 and CDR2 are SGDLS and YYNGEE. The CDR3 loop spans 16 amino acids. V lost 0 bases to trimming and J lost 2 bases; unmatched junction nucleotides: 3. TCRdb ran MiXCR on the 5' RACE reads and lists one entry per CDR3 protein. The sample has over 200,000 distinct CDR3 sequences, 6.5% seen once; the top ten hold less than 15%. To note about this clonotype: The antigen remains undetermined.

These data also featured in a second study, about T cells expressing NK-cell markers.

The chain employs TRBV9 and TRBJ2-1; the match to TRBD2 covers 9 bases. The receptor was isolated from a woman aged 18-35 years in good health. The specimen sequenced was CD8+ T cells sorted from blood. Here the CDR3 DNA reads TGTGCCAGCAGCGTAGGCTCTAGCGGGACCTACAATGAGCAGTTCTTC. Its protein is CASSVGSSGTYNEQFF.